The 29 T cell receptor beta chains below were found in one sample sequenced in a study of T cell repertoires in cytomegalovirus infection. TCRdb fed the reads into MiXCR, producing one record per CDR3 protein. Here the sample spans over 450,000 distinct CDR3 sequences, around 11% being singletons. The specimen sequenced was PBMCs. Every receptor here comes from a human donor in good health (CMV status not recorded). Some clones in this sample may be carry-over from other donors' samples.

This clonotype appeared a few times. The chain recombines TRBV20-1 with TRBJ1-5; no clear D gene. Germline V CDR1 and CDR2: DFQATT, SNEGSKA (reference sequence). This CDR3 has 15 amino acids. Trimming took off 4 bases at V and 4 bases at J, with 17 bases between the two ends. As DNA, the CDR3 is TGCAGTGCTAAGGACCGGGCCTCATGGAATCAGCCCCAGCATTTT. Residues: CSAKDRASWNQPQHF.

The rearrangement uses TRBV28 and TRBJ2-7; D might be TRBD1 (7 bases). This CDR3 region has 16 residues. Germline lookup yields CDR1 MDHEN and CDR2 SYDVKM. V lost 6 bases and J 4 bases, leaving 22 bases between the germline ends. CDR3 DNA sequence: TGTGCCAGCAGACCCGGCCGGTGGACAGGAGGGTACGAGCAGTACTTC. Translating it yields CASRPGRWTGGYEQYF.

This clonotype turned up a few times. V is TRBV13 and J is TRBJ2-3; D is uncertain. Germline assignment: CDR1 PRHDT and CDR2 FYEKMQ (reference sequence). Trimming left V 5 bases short and J 0 bases short, with 15 bases between. CDR3 length: 16 amino acids. CDR3 residues: CASSLTDGSSTDTQYF. Here the CDR3 DNA reads TGTGCCAGCAGCCTCACCGACGGATCTAGCACAGATACGCAGTATTTT.

This clonotype was counted many times. CDR3: CASSPGRGYQPQHF. DNA of the CDR3: TGTGCCAGCAGCCCAGGGAGGGGATATCAGCCCCAGCATTTT. The chain joins TRBV3-1 to TRBJ1-5; the D gene is possibly TRBD1 (5 bases). The CDR3 extends over 14 amino acids. The germline gives CDR1 LGHDT, CDR2 YNNKEL (reference sequence). Deletions cut 4 bases from V and 5 bases from J, with 12 bases between.

This clonotype was found many times. This chain uses TRBV7-9 with TRBJ2-2; no definite D call. The CDR3 spans 11 residues. Germline loops: CDR1 SEHNR, CDR2 FQNEAQ (reference sequence). Trimming cost V 5 bases and J 9 bases, with 7 bases left between them. The CDR3 DNA is TGTGCCAGCAGCCCGATCCGGGAGCTGTTTTTT. Translated: CASSPIRELFF.

This clonotype showed up many times. The chain has TRBV2 and TRBJ2-7, with D possibly being TRBD1 or TRBD2 (5 bases each). V was clipped by 5 bases and J by 2 bases, with 13 bases between them. Germline CDR1 reads SNHLY; CDR2 reads FYNNEI. There are 14 residues in the CDR3. As DNA, the CDR3 is TGTGCCAGCAGTAAAGGGACCCTAGCCTACGAGCAGTACTTC. The encoded protein is CASSKGTLAYEQYF.

The rearrangement uses TRBV6-5 and TRBJ1-5; 9 bases agree with TRBD1. J was trimmed by 5 bases and V by 6 bases; bases with no gene match: 2. From germline, CDR1 is MNHEY and CDR2 SVGAGI. The CDR3 is 13 amino acids. The CDR3 is CASRGTGHQPQHF. CDR3 DNA: TGTGCCAGCAGAGGGACAGGGCATCAGCCCCAGCATTTT.

This clonotype was counted many times. The J gene is TRBJ1-2, the V gene TRBV6-5, with D possibly TRBD1 on 6 matching bases. CDR1 MNHEY and CDR2 SVGAGI come from the germline V gene. This CDR3 is built from 12 residues. Trimming removed 6 bases at V and 8 bases at J, with 13 bases between. The CDR3 nucleotides read TGTGCCAGCAGAAAGGGGGGAAGAGGCTACACCTTC. Its translation is CASRKGGRGYTF.

In its sample, this clonotype was seen a few times. The gene calls are TRBV15 and TRBJ2-7; no clear D gene. Germline loops: CDR1 LNHNV, CDR2 YYDKDF (reference sequence). CDR3 size: 14 residues. V dropped 2 bases and J dropped 1 base, with 9 bases sitting between them. The CDR3 region is CATSRRVESYEQYF. CDR3 DNA sequence: TGTGCCACCAGCAGACGGGTCGAGTCCTACGAGCAGTACTTC.

CDR3 coding DNA: TGTGCCAGCAGCTACCGGACAGGGAAGACTGAAGCTTTCTTT. Its protein is CASSYRTGKTEAFF. This chain uses TRBV11-2 with TRBJ1-1, with 8 bases lining up with TRBD1. The CDR3 runs 14 residues. V shed 4 bases and J 5 bases; nucleotides not matched to a gene: 6. Germline CDR1 is SGHAT and CDR2 is FQNNGV.

This clonotype occurred many times. V gene TRBV2 combines with J gene TRBJ1-2; TRBD1 might be the D (5 bases). This CDR3 spans 15 amino acids. V gave up 7 bases and J gave up 2 bases, with 17 bases separating them. Germline assignment: CDR1 SNHLY and CDR2 FYNNEI. The CDR3 region is CASKSDGWGNYGYTF. CDR3 bases: TGTGCCAGCAAGTCGGATGGCTGGGGGAACTATGGCTACACCTTC.

This clonotype was observed at least ten times. The J gene is TRBJ2-5, the V gene TRBV6-1; D is uncertain. The CDR3 consists of 12 residues. From germline, CDR1 is MNHNS and CDR2 SASEGT. The V and J ends lost 6 bases and 4 bases respectively, with 9 bases between them. CDR3 nucleotides: TGTGCCAGCAGGATAAACCGAGAGACCCAGTACTTC. Protein sequence: CASRINRETQYF.

The rearrangement uses TRBV27 and TRBJ2-1; tentative D call: TRBD1 (5 bases). The CDR3 has 15 amino acids. CDR1 and CDR2 from the germline V gene are MNHEY and SMNVEV (reference sequence). The V end lost 6 bases, the J end lost 0 bases, and 12 bases lay between the germline ends. CDR3 sequence (DNA): TGTGCCAGCAGCTACGACAGTAGCTCCTACAATGAGCAGTTCTTC. Residues: CASSYDSSSYNEQFF.

Worth noting for this clonotype: Sequence at one end of the junction differs from germline and may be a read error. The chain joins TRBV10-1 to TRBJ2-5; D call uncertain. CDR1 is WNHNN, CDR2 SYGVQD, per germline (reference sequence). This CDR3 has 14 residues. Here the CDR3 DNA reads TGCTCCAGCAGTCACGGACCCGACGCTGAGACCCAGTACTTC. Translated: CSSSHGPDAETQYF.

This clonotype has a handful of counts. The chain combines TRBV18 with TRBJ2-5; D is unresolved. Trimming took 3 bases from V and 8 from J, leaving 13 bases between them. The germline V gene encodes CDR1 KGHSH and CDR2 LQKENI. The CDR3 is 13 amino acids. The CDR3 is CASSPASLSTQYF. The CDR3 DNA sequence: TGTGCCAGCTCACCGGCCAGCCTAAGCACCCAGTACTTC.

This clonotype was seen ten or more times. The rearrangement joins TRBV29-1 to TRBJ2-3, with 9 bases that match TRBD2. Germline V gene sequence: CDR1 SQVTM, CDR2 ANQGSEA. The CDR3 covers 15 residues. V shed 7 bases, J shed 3 bases, and the junction held 11 bases outside the gene matches. The CDR3 DNA follows: TGCAGCGCTGGGGATAGCGGGAGAGGGACAGATACGCAGTATTTT. Encoded protein: CSAGDSGRGTDTQYF.

At least ten counts were recorded for this clonotype. The gene calls are TRBV7-2 and TRBJ1-5, with a possible D match to TRBD1 (5 bases). The V gene's germline CDR1 is SGHTA and CDR2 FQGNSA. The CDR3 loop spans 17 amino acids. The V end was cut by 5 bases, the J end by 2 bases, with 19 bases between. The CDR3 DNA follows: TGTGCCAGCAGCGTCGACAGTTGGGCTGCTGGCAATCAGCCCCAGCATTTT. It encodes CASSVDSWAAGNQPQHF.

This clonotype was counted a few times. The CDR3: CASSQNSQGNEQFF. Written as DNA, the CDR3 is TGTGCCAGCAGCCAGAACTCCCAAGGGAATGAGCAGTTCTTC. J is TRBJ2-1 and V is TRBV3-1; the D is unclear. The CDR3 has 14 residues. V was trimmed by 3 bases and J by 7 bases, leaving 13 bases between them. Germline lookup yields CDR1 LGHDT and CDR2 YNNKEL (reference sequence).

This clonotype occurred many times. This chain connects TRBV10-3 to TRBJ1-1; D gene uncertain. In germline, CDR1 is ENHRY, CDR2 SYGVKD. Trimming pared 5 bases from V and 6 bases from J, leaving 13 bases between. This CDR3 comprises 13 residues. This chain's CDR3 is CAISTPAFAEAFF. The CDR3 coding sequence is TGTGCCATCAGTACTCCAGCCTTCGCTGAAGCTTTCTTT.

At least ten counts were recorded for this clonotype. This chain uses TRBV25-1 with TRBJ2-7, with 7 nucleotides matching TRBD1. CDR1 MGHDK and CDR2 SYGVNS come from the germline V gene. CDR3 length: 14 residues. V lost 2 bases and J lost 6; bases outside the gene matches: 7. The CDR3 region has the DNA TGTGCCAGCAGTGAAACAGGGGACATCCCCGAGCAGTACTTC. Protein: CASSETGDIPEQYF.

This rearrangement joins TRBV18 to TRBJ1-5, with D uncertain. V lost 3 bases, J lost 7 bases, and 10 bases lay in between. This CDR3 is built from 13 residues. CDR1 is KGHSH, CDR2 LQKENI, per germline. The DNA of the CDR3 is TGTGCCAGCTCACCTCGGGAGAACCAGCCCCAGCATTTT. It is translated as CASSPRENQPQHF.

This clonotype was recorded many times. This chain connects TRBV5-1 to TRBJ2-1; 11 nucleotides align to TRBD1. The CDR3 contains 15 residues. CDR1 is SGHRS and CDR2 is YFSETQ in the germline V gene. The V gene end was trimmed by 0 bases and the J gene end by 9 bases; junction bases not matched to a gene: 5. In nucleotides, the CDR3 is TGCGCCAGCAGCTTGGCTCTGGACAGGGGGCCTGAGCAGTTCTTC. Its translation: CASSLALDRGPEQFF.

This clonotype was seen ten or more times. The chain links TRBV11-2 to TRBJ1-2; a possible D gene is TRBD1 (6 bases). The CDR3 consists of 14 residues. The ends were cut back, 0 bases at V and 7 bases at J, with 12 bases in the middle. CDR1 and CDR2 from the germline V gene are SGHAT and FQNNGV. The CDR3 here is CASSLEGETGGYTF. The CDR3 bases are TGTGCCAGCAGCTTAGAAGGGGAGACAGGTGGCTACACCTTC.

This clonotype has just a few counts. This sequence joins TRBV28 and TRBJ1-4; D remains ambiguous. Germline CDR1 is MDHEN and CDR2 is SYDVKM. The ends were cut back, 5 bases at V and 8 bases at J, with 15 bases in the middle. CDR3 length: 14 residues. DNA for the CDR3: TGTGCCAGCAGTGAGACCGGGCAAGGGGAAAAACTGTTTTTT. Protein: CASSETGQGEKLFF.

This clonotype was detected many times. The chain combines TRBV24-1 with TRBJ2-6; D unresolved. The CDR3 totals 15 residues. CDR1 and CDR2 (germline): KGHDR, SFDVKD. The V end lost 4 bases, the J end lost 0 bases, and 6 bases lay between the germline ends. CDR3 coding DNA: TGTGCCACCAGTGACAAATACTCTGGGGCCAACGTCCTGACTTTC. Translating it yields CATSDKYSGANVLTF.

V is TRBV27 and J is TRBJ1-2; weak D call: TRBD1 (6 bases). CDR1 is MNHEY, CDR2 SMNVEV, per germline (reference sequence). The CDR3 consists of 13 residues. V was clipped by 4 bases and J by 6 bases, with 12 bases between them. The CDR3 is CASSSVGGDGYTF. CDR3 DNA: TGTGCCAGCAGTTCCGTGGGGGGCGATGGCTACACCTTC.

There are many counts of this clonotype. This sequence joins TRBV12-3 or TRBV12-4 and TRBJ1-2; the D is unclear. V lost 5 bases to trimming and J lost 3 bases, with 10 bases between them. The CDR3 spans 13 residues. The CDR3 loop reads CASSPGSDYGYTF. CDR3 coding DNA: TGTGCCAGCAGTCCGGGCAGTGACTATGGCTACACCTTC.

This clonotype occurred many times. The J gene is TRBJ2-6, the V gene TRBV2; D uncertain. In germline, CDR1 is SNHLY, CDR2 FYNNEI. Trimming took off 4 bases at V and 0 bases at J, with 4 bases between the two ends. This CDR3 has 14 residues. The CDR3 here is CASSVSSGANVLTF. The DNA of the CDR3 is TGTGCCAGCAGTGTCTCCTCTGGGGCCAACGTCCTGACTTTC.

This clonotype has a count of ten or more. This sequence joins TRBV12-3 or TRBV12-4 and TRBJ2-1; 10 bases fit TRBD1. V lost 5 bases, J lost 3 bases, and 4 bases stayed unmatched. CDR3 length equals 15 residues. In DNA, the CDR3 is TGTGCCAGCAGTATGGGACAGGGGATCTACAATGAGCAGTTCTTC. Translated, it gives CASSMGQGIYNEQFF.